This entry lists 21 T cell receptor beta chains sequenced from one sample in a study of blood T cell repertoires in COVID-19. The method was immunoSEQ multiplex PCR; TCRdb's version includes in-frame clones alone and lacks a portion of them. Of over 400,000 clones listed, 86% were seen once; the top ten hold under 1.5%. The sequencing input was peripheral blood. These receptors came from a woman under 40 with active or convalescent COVID-19.

This clone came up once. The rearrangement joins TRBV12-3 or TRBV12-4 to TRBJ2-5; perhaps TRBD1 as D (5 bases). Deletions cut 6 bases from V and 7 bases from J, with 12 bases between. The CDR3 contains 12 residues. The DNA of the CDR3 is TGTGCCAGCAGCTACAGGTCTACGACCCAGTACTTC. This codes for CASSYRSTTQYF.

CDR3 sequence reads: CASSLQGVTTEAFF. The CDR3, as DNA: TGTGCCAGCAGTCTACAGGGGGTGACGACTGAAGCTTTCTTT. The chain employs TRBV6-6 and TRBJ1-1; the match to TRBD1 covers 8 bases. This CDR3 has 14 residues. The germline gives CDR1 MNHNY, CDR2 SVGAGI (reference sequence). The V and J ends lost 5 bases and 5 bases, in that order; junction bases with no gene match: 7.

V and J are TRBV6-5 and TRBJ2-2, with D possibly matching TRBD2 (6 bases). In germline, CDR1 is MNHEY, CDR2 SVGAGI. CDR3 length equals 13 residues. The CDR3 coding sequence is TGTGCTGCGGGGTTCGCGAACACCGGGGAGCTGTTTTTT. This codes for CAAGFANTGELFF.

This clone was counted once. V usage is TRBV19 and J usage is TRBJ2-5, with D tentatively TRBD2 (6 bases). The V and J ends lost 2 bases and 3 bases respectively, with 28 bases between them. The CDR3 is made up of 20 amino acids. Germline CDR1 is LNHDA and CDR2 is SQIVND (reference sequence). CDR3 nucleotides: TGTGCCAGTAGTATAACCGGGCCTGGGTTGCCGGGGGTGTCCGAAGAGACCCAGTACTTC. Encoded protein: CASSITGPGLPGVSEETQYF.

The chain combines TRBV6-1 with TRBJ1-5; D not resolved. The CDR3 is 16 residues long. Trimming took off 2 bases at V and 0 bases at J, with 11 bases between the two ends. Germline CDR1 and CDR2: MNHNS and SASEGT. CDR3 in DNA: TGTGCCAGCAGTGAAAGTCGGGATTATAGCAATCAGCCCCAGCATTTT. This translates into CASSESRDYSNQPQHF.

V gene TRBV7-6 combines with J gene TRBJ2-3; 10 bases are shared with TRBD1. The CDR3 contains 16 residues. Trimming removed 1 base from V and 4 bases from J; junction bases left unmatched: 5. Germline values: CDR1 SGHVS, CDR2 FNYEAQ. Here the CDR3 reads CASSLDGTGVPDTQYF. As DNA, the CDR3 is TGTGCCAGCAGCTTAGACGGGACAGGGGTTCCAGATACGCAGTATTTT. The full variable domain, its missing parts supplied by reference TRBV7-6 and TRBJ2-3, is GAGVSQSPRYKVTKRGQDVALRCDPISGHVSLYWYRQALGQGPEFLTYFNYEAQQDKSGLPNDRFSAERPEGSISTLTIQRTEQRDSAMYRCASSLDGTGVPDTQYFGPGTRLTVL.

This clone occurred a few times. Other DNA sequences in this sample translate to the same CDR3. The V and J genes are TRBV5-1 and TRBJ1-1; D is undetermined. CDR1 is SGHRS and CDR2 is YFSETQ in the germline V gene. The CDR3 totals 14 residues. Trimming removed 0 bases at V and 1 base at J, with 7 bases between. The CDR3 bases are TGCGCCAGCAGCTTGGACGGCGGGAACACTGAAGCTTTCTTT. It translates to CASSLDGGNTEAFF.

This chain links TRBV5-1 with TRBJ2-5; 8 nucleotides agree with TRBD1. V lost 4 bases to trimming and J lost 5 bases; unmatched junction nucleotides: 7. CDR1 and CDR2 from the germline V gene are SGHRS and YFSETQ. The CDR3 is made up of 14 amino acids. The CDR3 DNA sequence: TGCGCCAGCAGCCCCAAGGACAGGGAGGAGACCCAGTACTTC. Its protein product is CASSPKDREETQYF.

The chain is built from TRBV5-1 and TRBJ1-2; a weak D match, TRBD1 (6 bases). V was cut by 3 bases and J by 8 bases, with 14 bases left in between. The CDR3 has 13 residues. From germline, CDR1 is SGHRS and CDR2 YFSETQ. The DNA of the CDR3 is TGCGCCAGCAGCTGGGGAACAGGGTCGGGCTACACCTTC. Amino acid sequence: CASSWGTGSGYTF.

The genes are TRBV19 and TRBJ1-1; possibly TRBD1 for D (5 bases). The germline V and J ends were trimmed by 5 bases and 0 bases, with 13 bases remaining between them. The germline CDR1 and CDR2 sequences are LNHDA and SQIVND (reference sequence). The CDR3 totals 15 residues. The CDR3 loop is CASSSYTTVNTEAFF. In DNA form, the CDR3 reads TGTGCCAGTAGTTCCTATACGACAGTGAACACTGAAGCTTTCTTT.

The chain recombines TRBV30 with TRBJ1-4; 7 bases agree with TRBD1. CDR1 and CDR2 from the germline V gene are GTSNPN and SVGIG (reference sequence). V lost 3 bases to trimming and J lost 7 bases; unmatched junction nucleotides: 2. CDR3 length: 12 residues. The CDR3 here is CAWSTGVEKLFF. The CDR3 DNA is TGTGCCTGGAGCACAGGGGTTGAAAAACTGTTTTTT.

The V gene is TRBV29-1, the J gene TRBJ1-1; TRBD1 might be the D (6 bases). The CDR3 totals 13 residues. V dropped 1 base and J dropped 5 bases, with 11 bases sitting between them. The germline CDR1 and CDR2 sequences are SQVTM and ANQGSEA. CDR3 loop: CSVEGQERTEAFF. The CDR3 nucleotides read TGCAGCGTTGAAGGACAGGAGCGGACTGAAGCTTTCTTT.

The chain is built from TRBV7-6 and TRBJ1-6; no reliable D call. The germline gives CDR1 SGHVS, CDR2 FNYEAQ. The V end lost 2 bases, the J end lost 15 bases, and 17 bases lay between the germline ends. The CDR3 is 14 residues long. The CDR3 DNA reads TGTGCCAGCAGCTTAAGAGAGGGAAAGGAGGTCCTCCACTTT. It encodes CASSLREGKEVLHF.

This chain connects TRBV5-1 to TRBJ2-3, with a tentative D call TRBD2 (6 bases). Germline V CDR1 and CDR2: SGHRS, YFSETQ. Trimming shortened V by 6 bases and J by 1 base, and 12 bases separated the two germline ends. CDR3 length equals 14 residues. CDR3 nucleotides: TGCGCCAGCACGGAATCGGGGGGCACAGATACGCAGTATTTT. As protein: CASTESGGTDTQYF.

This chain joins TRBV19 and TRBJ1-2; TRBD1 might be the D (6 bases). There are 14 residues in the CDR3. Germline loops: CDR1 LNHDA, CDR2 SQIVND (reference sequence). V lost 4 bases, J lost 4 bases, and 13 bases lay in between. CDR3 loop: CASSRPTGLYGYTF. The CDR3 coding sequence is TGTGCCAGTAGTAGGCCGACAGGTCTCTATGGCTACACCTTC. Full variable domain (outside the CDR3, taken from reference TRBV19 and TRBJ1-2): DGGITQSPKYLFRKEGQNVTLSCEQNLNHDAMYWYRQDPGQGLRLIYYSQIVNDFQKGDIAEGYSVSREKKESFPLTVTSAQKNPTAFYLCASSRPTGLYGYTFGSGTRLTVV.

The V gene is TRBV19, the J gene TRBJ1-2; D gene ambiguous. With 2 bases removed from V and 2 bases from J, the gap between germline ends came to 9 bases. This CDR3 spans 14 amino acids. Germline V lookup: CDR1 LNHDA, CDR2 SQIVND (reference sequence). This CDR3 reads CASSISITNYGYTF. CDR3 sequence (DNA): TGTGCCAGTAGTATATCTATAACCAACTATGGCTACACCTTC.

This clone was counted between two and nine times. The chain combines TRBV6-1 with TRBJ1-2; a weak D match, TRBD1 (6 bases). Germline CDR1 MNHNS, CDR2 SASEGT. Trimming stripped 1 base from V and 2 bases from J, with 23 bases between. The CDR3 covers 19 residues. CDR3 residues: CASSEGYGQRDHWNYGYTF. The CDR3 coding sequence is TGTGCCAGCAGTGAAGGGTACGGACAGCGCGATCACTGGAACTATGGCTACACCTTC.

In this sample, this clone turned up once. Compared with germline, one end of the junction differs, possibly owing to a read error. V usage is TRBV28 and J usage is TRBJ2-7; 10 bases match TRBD2. This CDR3 is built from 16 residues. Germline V gene data show CDR1 as MDHEN and CDR2 as SYDVKM. CDR3 in DNA: TGTGCCGGCAGTCCAAGACTAGCGGGCCCATCCTACGAGCAGTACTTC. This codes for CAGSPRLAGPSYEQYF.

The rearrangement joins TRBV5-1 to TRBJ2-7, with 8 bases fitting TRBD2. The germline V gene has CDR1 SGHRS and CDR2 YFSETQ. The junction had 2 bases not matched to a gene; V was cut back by 2 bases and J by 1 base. The CDR3 loop spans 14 amino acids. CDR3 amino acids: CASSLGLASYEQYF. In nucleotides, the CDR3 is TGCGCCAGCAGCTTAGGACTAGCTTCCTACGAGCAGTACTTC.

This chain uses TRBV19 with TRBJ1-4; D not resolved. CDR3 length equals 12 residues. CDR1 is LNHDA, CDR2 SQIVND, per germline (reference sequence). Trimming removed 5 bases at V and 8 bases at J, with 9 bases between. The CDR3 DNA is TGTGCCAGTAGTCTCATCGGGGAAAAACTGTTTTTT. Protein product: CASSLIGEKLFF. Based on the CDR3 plus reference TRBV19 and TRBJ1-4, the full variable domain is DGGITQSPKYLFRKEGQNVTLSCEQNLNHDAMYWYRQDPGQGLRLIYYSQIVNDFQKGDIAEGYSVSREKKESFPLTVTSAQKNPTAFYLCASSLIGEKLFFGSGTQLSVL.

This clone was detected once. This chain links TRBV7-9 with TRBJ2-2, with 8 bases matching TRBD2. The CDR3 totals 16 residues. The junction had 7 bases not matched to a gene; V was cut back by 7 bases and J by 0 bases. Germline CDR1 reads SEHNR; CDR2 reads FQNEAQ (reference sequence). CDR3 sequence (DNA): TGTGCCAGCATCGGGGGGGCTTCCGCGAACACCGGGGAGCTGTTTTTT. This encodes CASIGGASANTGELFF.